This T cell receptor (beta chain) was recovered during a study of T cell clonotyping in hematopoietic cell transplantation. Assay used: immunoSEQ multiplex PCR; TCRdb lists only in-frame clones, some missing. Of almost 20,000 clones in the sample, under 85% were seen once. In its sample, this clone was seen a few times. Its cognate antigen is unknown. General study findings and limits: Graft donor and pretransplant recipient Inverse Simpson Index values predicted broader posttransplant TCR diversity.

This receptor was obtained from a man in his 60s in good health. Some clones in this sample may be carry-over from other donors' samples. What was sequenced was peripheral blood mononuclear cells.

The CDR3 loop is CASIDRQANYGYTF. The CDR3 region has the DNA TGTGCCAGCATCGACAGGCAGGCTAACTATGGCTACACCTTC. The gene calls are TRBV2 and TRBJ1-2; tentative D call: TRBD1 (6 bases). The CDR3 is made up of 14 amino acids. Trimming took off 7 bases at V and 0 bases at J, with 12 bases between the two ends. Looked up from germline, CDR1 is SNHLY and CDR2 is FYNNEI.